This entry describes one T cell receptor (beta chain). Its antigen is unknown. This sample is drawn from a study of PD-1 blockade in classical Hodgkin lymphoma. Study findings and constraints: Researchers reported that CD4+ TCR diversity, though not CD8+, rose significantly by C4D1. The causes of the repertoire differences, possibly disease activity or prior therapy, remain undefined.

Relapse after autologous stem cell transplantation occurred in every patient, and brentuximab vedotin exposure varied. Patients reached a best response of complete response, partial response or progressive disease. Some clones are missing from TCRdb's copy, which holds only in-frame ones; the method was immunoSEQ multiplex PCR. In the table there are 20,000 to 30,000 clones, around 86% of which are singletons. Germline values: CDR1 SGHDN, CDR2 FVKESK. The CDR3 covers 13 residues. V lost 4 bases to trimming and J lost 1 base, with 7 bases between them. Sequencing was performed on peripheral blood mononuclear cells (PBMCs), taken before the second cycle of nivolumab. The chain employs TRBV14 and TRBJ1-2; a weak D match, TRBD1 (5 bases). The source is a human donor with classical Hodgkin lymphoma. CDR3 coding DNA: TGTGCCAGCAGCCCAGGGCTTAACTATGGCTACACCTTC. It translates to CASSPGLNYGYTF.